This TCR beta chain was profiled in a study of cytomegalovirus exposure and HLA in healthy donors. The primer mix had 60 Vbeta and 13 Jbeta primers. Using immunoSEQ multiplex PCR, the repertoire was profiled, and TCRdb retains in-frame clones only, with some absent. Of approximately 170,000 clones listed, approximately 84% are singletons. V was clipped by 6 bases and J by 4 bases; unmatched bases: 5. CDR3 size: 13 residues. Germline values: CDR1 SQVTM, CDR2 ANQGSEA. Study observations and caveats: Accurate predictions that matched the HLA-A and HLA-B alleles of most subjects were reportedly made from TCR beta sequences.

Concerning this clone: Its target is not known.

The genes are TRBV29-1 and TRBJ1-1; 10 bases are a match to TRBD1. The receptor was derived from a woman between 45 and 60 years old in good health and CMV-seropositive. The material sequenced was PBMCs. This CDR3 reads CSVGQGGGTEAFF. CDR3 in DNA: TGCAGCGTCGGACAGGGGGGGGGCACTGAAGCTTTCTTT. The full variable domain, its missing parts supplied by reference TRBV29-1 and TRBJ1-1, is SAVISQKPSRDICQRGTSLTIQCQVDSQVTMMFWYRQQPGQSLTLIATANQGSEATYESGFVIDKFPISRPNLTFSTLTVSNMSPEDSSIYLCSVGQGGGTEAFFGQGTRLTVV.